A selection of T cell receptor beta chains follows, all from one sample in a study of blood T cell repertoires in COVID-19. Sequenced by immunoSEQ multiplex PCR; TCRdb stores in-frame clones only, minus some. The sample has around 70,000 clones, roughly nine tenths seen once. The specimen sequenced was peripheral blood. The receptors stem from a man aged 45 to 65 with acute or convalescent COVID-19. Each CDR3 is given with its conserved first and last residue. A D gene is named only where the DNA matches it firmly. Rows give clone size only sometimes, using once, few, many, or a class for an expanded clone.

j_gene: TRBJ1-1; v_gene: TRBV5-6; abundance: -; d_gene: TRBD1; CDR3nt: TGTGCCAGCAGCTTTAACAGGGGTGAAGCTTTCTTT; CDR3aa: CASSFNRGEAFF
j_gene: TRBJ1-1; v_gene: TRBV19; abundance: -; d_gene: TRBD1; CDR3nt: TGTGCCAGTAGTAAGCAGGGGGCTTGGACTGAAGCTTTCTTT; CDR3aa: CASSKQGAWTEAFF
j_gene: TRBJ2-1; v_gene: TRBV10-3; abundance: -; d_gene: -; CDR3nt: TGTGCCACCGGGGGGCCGGGACTGAACAATGAGCAGTTCTTC; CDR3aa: CATGGPGLNNEQFF
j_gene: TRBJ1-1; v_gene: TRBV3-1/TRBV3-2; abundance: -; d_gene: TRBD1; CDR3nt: TGTGCCAGCAGCCATCCTGAGGGGGCACATCCTTACACTGAAGCTTTCTTT; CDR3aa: CASSHPEGAHPYTEAFF
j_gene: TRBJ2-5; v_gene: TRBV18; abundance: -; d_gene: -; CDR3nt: TGTGCCAGCTCACCAGGGGGGGCCCAACTGTCACGAGAGACCCAGTACTTC; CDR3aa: CASSPGGAQLSRETQYF
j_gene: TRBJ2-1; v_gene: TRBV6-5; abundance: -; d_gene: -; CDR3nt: TGTGCCAGCAGTTATCCCGGGACACGTAATGAGCAGTTCTTC; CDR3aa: CASSYPGTRNEQFF
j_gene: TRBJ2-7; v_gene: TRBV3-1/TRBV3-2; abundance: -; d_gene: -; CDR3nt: TGTGCCAGCAGCCTGGGCTTTGAGCAGTACTTC; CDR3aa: CASSLGFEQYF
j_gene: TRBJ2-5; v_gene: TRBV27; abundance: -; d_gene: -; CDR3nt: TGTGCCAGCAGTTGGTCCGTCGGGGAGACCCAGTACTTC; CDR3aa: CASSWSVGETQYF
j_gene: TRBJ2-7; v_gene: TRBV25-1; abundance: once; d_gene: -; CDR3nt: TGTGCCAGCATGGGGCGGCGGCCCTACGAGCAGTACTTC; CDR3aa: CASMGRRPYEQYF
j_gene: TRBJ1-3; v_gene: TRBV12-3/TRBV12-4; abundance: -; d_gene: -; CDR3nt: TGTGCGGCCGGGAAGACTGGAAACACCATATATTTT; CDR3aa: CAAGKTGNTIYF
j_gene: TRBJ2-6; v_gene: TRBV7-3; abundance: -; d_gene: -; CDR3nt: TGTGCCAGCAGCTTAACCCGGTCTGGGGCCAACGTCCTGACTTTC; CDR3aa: CASSLTRSGANVLTF
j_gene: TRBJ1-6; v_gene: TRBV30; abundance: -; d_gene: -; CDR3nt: TGTGCCTGGATGATACAGGGTGGTAATTCACCCCTCCACTTT; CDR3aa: CAWMIQGGNSPLHF
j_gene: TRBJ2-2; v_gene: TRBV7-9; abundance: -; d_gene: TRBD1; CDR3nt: TGTGCCAGCAGCTACTCGACAGGGTACTGGGAGCTGTTTTTT; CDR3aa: CASSYSTGYWELFF
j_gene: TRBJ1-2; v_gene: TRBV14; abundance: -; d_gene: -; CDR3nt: TGTGCCAGCTCTGGAGGAAACTATGGCTACACCTTC; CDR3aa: CASSGGNYGYTF
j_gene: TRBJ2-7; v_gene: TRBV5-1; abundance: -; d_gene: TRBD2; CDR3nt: TGCGCCAGCAGCCGGAACGACGGGAGCGGGATAACCTACGAGCAGTACTTC; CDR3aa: CASSRNDGSGITYEQYF
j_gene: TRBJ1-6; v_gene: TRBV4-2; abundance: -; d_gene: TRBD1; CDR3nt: TGTGCCAGCAGCCAAGAAGGACAGGGTAATTCACCCCTCCACTTT; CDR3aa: CASSQEGQGNSPLHF
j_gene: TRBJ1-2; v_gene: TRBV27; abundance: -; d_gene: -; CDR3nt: TGTGCCAGCAGTTTCCGGCGGACGGGGAACTATGGCTACACCTTC; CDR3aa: CASSFRRTGNYGYTF
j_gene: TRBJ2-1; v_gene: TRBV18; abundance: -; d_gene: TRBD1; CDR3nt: TGTGCCAGCTCACTAAACCCTTCCGGGACAGGGGGCAATGAGCAGTTCTTC; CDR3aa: CASSLNPSGTGGNEQFF
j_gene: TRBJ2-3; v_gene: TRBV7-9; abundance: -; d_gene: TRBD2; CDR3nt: TGTGCCAGCAGCTTAGGGACTAGCGGATTCACAGATACGCAGTATTTT; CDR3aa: CASSLGTSGFTDTQYF
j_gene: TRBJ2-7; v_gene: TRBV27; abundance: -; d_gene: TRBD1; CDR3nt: TGTGCCAGCAGTTCTCAAACACAGGGGTCGTACGAGCAGTACTTC; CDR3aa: CASSSQTQGSYEQYF
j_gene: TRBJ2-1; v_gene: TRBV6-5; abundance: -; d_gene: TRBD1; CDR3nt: TGTGCCAGCAGCAGGGACAGGGGGCATGAGCAGTTCTTC; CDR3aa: CASSRDRGHEQFF
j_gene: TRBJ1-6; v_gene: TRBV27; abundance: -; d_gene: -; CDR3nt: TGTGCCAGCAGTTCGTTTCGGTACGGGGGTCTTGGACCCCTCCACTTT; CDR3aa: CASSSFRYGGLGPLHF
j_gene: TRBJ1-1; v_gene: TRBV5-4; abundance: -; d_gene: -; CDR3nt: TGTGCCAGCAGCTTGGGTAGTGTTCGACAAGAAGCTTTCTTT; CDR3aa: CASSLGSVRQEAFF
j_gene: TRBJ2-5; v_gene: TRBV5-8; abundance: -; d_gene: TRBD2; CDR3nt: TGTGCCAGCAGGGTACTAGCGGGAAGGGAGACCCAGTACTTC; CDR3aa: CASRVLAGRETQYF
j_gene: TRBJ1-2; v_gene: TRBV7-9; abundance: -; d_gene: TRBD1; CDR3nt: TGTGCCAGCAGCTCCACAGGGGACTATGGCTACACCTTC; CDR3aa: CASSSTGDYGYTF
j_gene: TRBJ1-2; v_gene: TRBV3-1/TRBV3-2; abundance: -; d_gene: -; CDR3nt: TGTGCCAGCAGCCAAAATCAGGGCTACACCTTC; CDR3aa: CASSQNQGYTF
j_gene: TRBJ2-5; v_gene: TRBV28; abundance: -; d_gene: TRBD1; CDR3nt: TGTGCCAGCAGTTTGGGACAGGGCGGCGTAGAGACCCAGTACTTC; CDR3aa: CASSLGQGGVETQYF
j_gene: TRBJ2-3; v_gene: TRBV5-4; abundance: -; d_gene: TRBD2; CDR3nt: TGTGCCAGCAGCTTTCGACTAGCGGGCACAGATACGCAGTATTTT; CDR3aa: CASSFRLAGTDTQYF
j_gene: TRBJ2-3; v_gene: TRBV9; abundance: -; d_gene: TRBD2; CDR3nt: TGTGCCAGCAGCTCAAGCGGGGGCCTTAGCACAGATACGCAGTATTTT; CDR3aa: CASSSSGGLSTDTQYF
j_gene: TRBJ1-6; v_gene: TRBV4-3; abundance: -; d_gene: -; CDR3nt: TGCGCCAGCAGCCAGCAGGAAGATTCACCCCTCCACTTT; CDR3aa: CASSQQEDSPLHF
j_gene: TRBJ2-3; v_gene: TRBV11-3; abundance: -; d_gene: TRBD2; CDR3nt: TGTGCCAGCAGTTCCACTAGCGGGGGGGCCCGGGTCGCAGATACGCAGTATTTT; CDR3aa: CASSSTSGGARVADTQYF
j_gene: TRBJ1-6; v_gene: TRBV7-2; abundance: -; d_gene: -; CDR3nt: TGTGCCAGCAGCTCAACCGACAGATACAATTCACCCCTCCACTTT; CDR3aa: CASSSTDRYNSPLHF
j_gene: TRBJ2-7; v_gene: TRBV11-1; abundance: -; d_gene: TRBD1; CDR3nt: TGTGCCAGCACCACAGGGGGCTCCTACGAGCAGTACTTC; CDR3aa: CASTTGGSYEQYF